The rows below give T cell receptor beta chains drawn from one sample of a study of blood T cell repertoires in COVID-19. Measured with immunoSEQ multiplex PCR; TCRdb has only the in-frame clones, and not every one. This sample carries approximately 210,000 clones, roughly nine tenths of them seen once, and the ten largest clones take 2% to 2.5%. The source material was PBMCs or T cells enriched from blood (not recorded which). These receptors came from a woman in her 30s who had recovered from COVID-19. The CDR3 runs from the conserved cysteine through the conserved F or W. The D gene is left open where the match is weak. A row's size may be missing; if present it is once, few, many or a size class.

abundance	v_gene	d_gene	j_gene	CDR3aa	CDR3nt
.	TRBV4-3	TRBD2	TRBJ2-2	CASSQDSQLAAQGTGELFF	TGCGCCAGCAGCCAAGATAGCCAACTAGCGGCTCAGGGCACCGGGGAGCTGTTTTTT
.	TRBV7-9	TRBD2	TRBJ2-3	CASSHPAGVADTQYF	TGTGCCAGCAGCCACCCAGCGGGAGTAGCAGATACGCAGTATTTT
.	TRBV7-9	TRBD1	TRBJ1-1	CASSFKDRKNTEAFF	TGTGCCAGCAGCTTCAAGGACAGGAAGAACACTGAAGCTTTCTTT
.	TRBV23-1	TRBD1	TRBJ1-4	CASPPTGINEKLFF	TGCGCCAGTCCTCCGACAGGGATAAATGAAAAACTGTTTTTT
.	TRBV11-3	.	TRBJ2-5	CASSLGEETQYF	TGTGCCAGCAGCTTAGGCGAAGAGACCCAGTACTTC
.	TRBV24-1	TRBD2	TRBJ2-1	CATSARSGSSYNEQFF	TGTGCCACCAGTGCCCGTAGCGGGAGCTCCTACAATGAGCAGTTCTTC
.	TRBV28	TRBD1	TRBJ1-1	CASSYHGQGSTEAFF	TGTGCCAGCAGCTACCACGGACAGGGAAGCACTGAAGCTTTCTTT
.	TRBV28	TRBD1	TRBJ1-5	CASSHSYRGSYQPQHF	TGTGCCAGCAGCCATTCCTACAGGGGCTCCTATCAGCCCCAGCATTTT
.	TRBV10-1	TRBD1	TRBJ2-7	CASSDSGGRYEQYF	TGCGCCAGCAGTGACTCAGGGGGCCGCTACGAGCAGTACTTC
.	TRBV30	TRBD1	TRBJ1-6	CAWSPGQGYSPLHF	TGTGCCTGGAGTCCGGGACAGGGGTATTCACCCCTCCACTTT
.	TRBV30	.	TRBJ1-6	CAWDEGNRNSPLHF	TGTGCCTGGGACGAGGGAAACAGAAATTCACCCCTCCACTTT
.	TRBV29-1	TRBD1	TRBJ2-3	CSAGQVGDTQYF	TGCAGCGCCGGACAGGTGGGAGATACGCAGTATTTT
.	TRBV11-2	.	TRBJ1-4	CASSFGQSEKLFF	TGTGCCAGCAGCTTTGGACAAAGTGAAAAACTGTTTTTT
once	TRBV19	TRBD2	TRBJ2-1	CASRGGTSGSWEQFF	TGTGCCAGTAGAGGAGGGACTAGCGGGAGCTGGGAGCAGTTCTTC
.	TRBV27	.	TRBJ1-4	CASSFRRSANEKLFF	TGTGCCAGCAGTTTTCGGAGGTCGGCTAATGAAAAACTGTTTTTT
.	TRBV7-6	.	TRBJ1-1	CASSPGLRMNTEAFF	TGTGCCAGCAGCCCCGGACTGCGGATGAACACTGAAGCTTTCTTT
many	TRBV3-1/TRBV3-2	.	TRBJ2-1	CASSQSVSGSYNEQFF	TGTGCCAGCAGCCAATCGGTTAGCGGCTCCTACAATGAGCAGTTCTTC
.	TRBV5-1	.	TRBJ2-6	CASSSGDGSGANVLTF	TGCGCCAGCAGCTCGGGGGACGGATCTGGGGCCAACGTCCTGACTTTC
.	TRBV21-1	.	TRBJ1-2	CASSKVRQGDTF	TGTGCCAGCAGCAAAGTAAGACAGGGTGATACCTTC
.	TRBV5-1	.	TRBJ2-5	CASSSGGTHMETQYF	TGCGCCAGCAGCTCTGGGGGGACCCATATGGAGACCCAGTACTTC
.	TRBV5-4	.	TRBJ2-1	CASSLDQASYNEQFF	TGTGCCAGCAGCTTGGATCAGGCCTCCTACAATGAGCAGTTCTTC
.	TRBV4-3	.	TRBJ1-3	CASSQGPGNTIYF	TGCGCCAGCAGCCAAGGTCCGGGAAACACCATATATTTT
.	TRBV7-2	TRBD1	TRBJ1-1	CASSLRDRGTEAFF	TGTGCCAGCAGCTTAAGGGACAGAGGCACTGAAGCTTTCTTT
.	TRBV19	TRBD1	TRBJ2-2	CASGVQGTNTGELFF	TGTGCCAGTGGGGTACAGGGGACAAACACCGGGGAGCTGTTTTTT
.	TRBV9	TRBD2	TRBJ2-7	CASSASPTSGRVHEQYF	TGTGCCAGCAGCGCCAGCCCAACTAGCGGGAGGGTCCACGAGCAGTACTTC
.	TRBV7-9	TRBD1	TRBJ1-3	CASSLAPGQGSGNTIYF	TGTGCCAGCAGCTTAGCGCCGGGACAGGGGAGCGGAAACACCATATATTTT
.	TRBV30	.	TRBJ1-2	CAWSVEAPGWTF	TGTGCCTGGAGTGTCGAAGCCCCTGGTTGGACCTTC
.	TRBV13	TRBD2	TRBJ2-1	CASSLGTGTSGYNEQFF	TGTGCCAGCAGCTTAGGTACCGGGACTAGCGGGTACAATGAGCAGTTCTTC
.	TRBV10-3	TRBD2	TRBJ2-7	CAISQGLANSYEQYF	TGTGCCATCAGTCAGGGACTAGCGAACTCCTACGAGCAGTACTTC
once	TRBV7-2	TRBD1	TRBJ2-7	CASSPRTGGLGEQYF	TGTGCCAGCAGCCCGAGGACAGGGGGGCTAGGCGAGCAGTACTTC
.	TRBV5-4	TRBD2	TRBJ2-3	CASSLLREGSTDTQYF	TGTGCCAGCAGCTTGCTGCGGGAGGGTAGCACAGATACGCAGTATTTT
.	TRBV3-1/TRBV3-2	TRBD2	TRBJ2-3	CASSQVFKRESTDTQYF	TGTGCCAGCAGCCAAGTTTTTAAGCGGGAGAGCACAGATACGCAGTATTTT
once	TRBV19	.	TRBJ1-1	CASSRPRLNTEAFF	TGTGCCAGTAGTAGGCCGCGGCTGAACACTGAAGCTTTCTTT
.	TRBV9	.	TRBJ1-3	CASSTGGREAGNTIYF	TGTGCCAGCAGCACCGGGGGGAGGGAAGCTGGAAACACCATATATTTT
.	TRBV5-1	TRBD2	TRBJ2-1	CASSLGAGGYNEQFF	TGCGCCAGCAGCTTGGGCGCGGGAGGTTACAATGAGCAGTTCTTC
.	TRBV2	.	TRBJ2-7	CASTRVYEQYF	TGTGCCAGCACCAGGGTATACGAGCAGTACTTC